These 20 T cell receptor beta chains originate from one sample sequenced in a study of CD8 T cells in ankylosing spondylitis. Via MiXCR, TCRdb re-called the 5' RACE reads, giving one row per CDR3 protein. This sample has around 150,000 distinct CDR3 sequences, with 11% found just once. Sequenced input: blood, either unsorted or a sorted T cell fraction (not recorded which). All receptors derive from a male donor with ankylosing spondylitis or in good health (not recorded which).

This clonotype was seen repeatedly, ten times or more. The V gene is TRBV11-2, the J gene TRBJ2-5; no clear D gene. Germline CDR1 reads SGHAT; CDR2 reads FQNNGV. Trimming shortened V by 4 bases and J by 5 bases, and 8 bases separated the two germline ends. The CDR3 is made up of 12 amino acids. In DNA form, the CDR3 reads TGTGCCAGCAGCTCTCGTCGGGAGACCCAGTACTTC. It is translated as CASSSRRETQYF.

The sample holds many counts of this clonotype. The chain is built from TRBV29-1 and TRBJ1-2; 9 bases agree with TRBD1. The CDR3 is made up of 14 amino acids. Losses at the gene ends were 2 bases for V and 5 bases for J; bases not matched to a gene: 6. Germline V lookup: CDR1 SQVTM, CDR2 ANQGSEA. The CDR3 protein is CSVEWTGERYGYTF. In nucleotides, the CDR3 is TGCAGCGTTGAATGGACAGGGGAGAGGTATGGCTACACCTTC.

This clonotype was detected many times. This chain connects TRBV7-2 to TRBJ2-3; weak D call: TRBD2 (6 bases). CDR1 and CDR2 (germline): SGHTA, FQGNSA. The CDR3 loop spans 15 amino acids. V was trimmed by 2 bases and J by 3 bases, leaving 12 bases between them. The DNA of the CDR3 is TGTGCCAGCAGCTTACTACGGAGGGGAACAGATACGCAGTATTTT. Translated, it gives CASSLLRRGTDTQYF.

This CDR3 is CASSSSFRTSAQETQYF. As DNA, the CDR3 is TGTGCCAGCAGTTCCAGTTTCCGGACTAGCGCCCAAGAGACCCAGTACTTC. This sequence joins TRBV27 and TRBJ2-5; 9 bases line up with TRBD2. Germline loops: CDR1 MNHEY, CDR2 SMNVEV (reference sequence). The CDR3 totals 17 residues. V lost 4 bases to trimming and J lost 1 base; unmatched junction nucleotides: 10.

This clonotype was found many times. In nucleotides, the CDR3 is TGCGCCACTATGAGGGGCGACTACGAGCAGTACTTC. Amino acid sequence: CATMRGDYEQYF. The chain combines TRBV10-2 with TRBJ2-7; the D call may be TRBD1 or TRBD2 (5 bases each). Looked up from germline, CDR1 is WSHSY and CDR2 is SAAADI. Trimming pared 10 bases from V and 3 bases from J, leaving 13 bases between. The CDR3 contains 12 residues.

This clonotype was counted only a few times. The genes are TRBV11-3 and TRBJ2-5, with D unclear. V was shortened by 3 bases and J by 1 base, with 6 bases between the two germline ends. The CDR3 is made up of 13 amino acids. CDR1 and CDR2 (germline): SGHNT, YENEEA. The CDR3 region has the DNA TGTGCCAGCAGCTTGAGTGTCCAAGAGACCCAGTACTTC. Protein sequence: CASSLSVQETQYF.

Notes on this clonotype: A read error may produce the germline difference seen at one junction end. The gene calls are TRBV2 and TRBJ1-6; 7 bases map to TRBD1. CDR1 SNHLY and CDR2 FYNNEI come from the germline V gene. This CDR3 spans 16 amino acids. CDR3 nucleotides: TGTGCCAGCAGATCGAGACAGGGCTCCAATAATTCACCCCTCCACTTT. This sequence encodes CASRSRQGSNNSPLHF. The variable domain in full, completed from reference TRBV2 and TRBJ1-6, reads EPEVTQTPSHQVTQMGQEVILRCVPISNHLYFYWYRQILGQKVEFLVSFYNNEISEKSEIFDDQFSVERPDGSNFTLKIRSTKLEDSAMYFCASRSRQGSNNSPLHFGNGTRLTVT.

The table lists this clonotype with many counts. The chain combines TRBV20-1 with TRBJ2-5; 9 bases line up with TRBD1. Trimming took 5 bases from V and 4 from J; bases not matched to a gene: 5. This CDR3 comprises 13 residues. CDR1 and CDR2 (germline): DFQATT, SNEGSKA (reference sequence). Written as DNA, the CDR3 is TGCAGTGCTGGACCGGGACAGGGAGAGACCCAGTACTTC. It translates to CSAGPGQGETQYF.

This clonotype was recorded many times. The chain is built from TRBV18 and TRBJ1-1; unclear D gene. Trimming pared 3 bases from V and 5 bases from J, leaving 10 bases between. In germline, CDR1 is KGHSH, CDR2 LQKENI. CDR3 size: 13 residues. The CDR3 protein is CASSPSRETEAFF. As DNA, the CDR3 is TGTGCCAGCTCACCCTCTAGGGAAACTGAAGCTTTCTTT.

This clonotype was detected ten times or more. V is TRBV7-7 and J is TRBJ2-7; 7 bases match TRBD1. The germline CDR1 and CDR2 sequences are SSHAT and FNYEAQ (reference sequence). V shed 1 base and J 2 bases; nucleotides not matched to a gene: 5. This CDR3 contains 15 residues. CDR3 sequence: CASSLGFDRAYEQYF. The CDR3 DNA is TGTGCCAGCAGCTTAGGGTTCGACAGGGCCTACGAGCAGTACTTC. Combining the CDR3 with reference TRBV7-7 and TRBJ2-7 gives the whole variable domain GAGVSQSPRYKVTKRGQDVTLRCDPISSHATLYWYQQALGQGPEFLTYFNYEAQPDKSGLPSDRFSAERPEGSISTLTIQRTEQRDSAMYRCASSLGFDRAYEQYFGPGTRLTVT.

The sample holds a few counts of this clonotype. The chain carries TRBV15 and TRBJ1-2; 11 bases fit TRBD1. Trimming at V came to 4 bases and at J to 8 bases, leaving 3 bases not matched to a gene. Per the germline V gene, CDR1 is LNHNV and CDR2 is YYDKDF (reference sequence). The CDR3 contains 13 residues. CDR3 coding DNA: TGTGCCACCAGCAAGGGACAGGGGGAAGGCTACACCTTC. Translated, it gives CATSKGQGEGYTF.

This clonotype was seen a few times. V usage is TRBV21-1 and J usage is TRBJ2-7; the D call in the table, TRBD1, was not verified against the DNA. TRBV21-1 counts as a pseudogene. The CDR3 runs 12 residues. The CDR3 here is CASSRHRGEQYF. The CDR3 nucleotides read TGTGCCAGCAGCAGACACAGGGGCGAGCAGTACTTC.

This clonotype was seen many times. CDR3 region: CASSLQRQGNEKLFF. CDR3 nucleotide sequence: TGCGCCAGCAGCTTGCAGAGACAGGGAAATGAAAAACTGTTTTTT. V and J are TRBV5-1 and TRBJ1-4, with 7 positions matching TRBD1. Germline V lookup: CDR1 SGHRS, CDR2 YFSETQ. V lost 1 base to trimming and J lost 5 bases; unmatched junction nucleotides: 5. There are 15 residues in the CDR3.

V usage is TRBV11-3 and J usage is TRBJ2-7, with D hard to call. The V and J ends lost 5 bases and 3 bases respectively, with 11 bases between them. The CDR3 is 13 amino acids. Germline assignment: CDR1 SGHNT and CDR2 YENEEA. The CDR3: CASSERLLYEQYF. The CDR3 coding sequence is TGTGCCAGCAGCGAGCGACTTCTCTACGAGCAGTACTTC.

The rearrangement uses TRBV12-3 or TRBV12-4 and TRBJ2-7, with 9 positions matching TRBD1. This CDR3 spans 14 amino acids. V trimming: 8 bases; J trimming: 4 bases; junction bases outside the gene matches: 9. CDR3 bases: TGTGCCAGCTGTTCTGACAGGGGGTCGTACGAGCAGTACTTC. This gives the protein CASCSDRGSYEQYF.

This clonotype was counted ten times or more. The chain joins TRBV3-1 to TRBJ1-6, with no clear D. CDR3 length: 13 amino acids. Looked up from germline, CDR1 is LGHDT and CDR2 is YNNKEL (reference sequence). V was clipped by 4 bases and J by 5 bases, with 6 bases between them. The CDR3 bases are TGTGCCAGCAGCCGGGCAAATAATTCACCCCTCCACTTT. Translation gives CASSRANNSPLHF. The full variable domain, its missing parts supplied by reference TRBV3-1 and TRBJ1-6, is DTAVSQTPKYLVTQMGNDKSIKCEQNLGHDTMYWYKQDSKKFLKIMFSYNNKELIINETVPNRFSPKSPDKAHLNLHINSLELGDSAVYFCASSRANNSPLHFGNGTRLTVT.

The chain uses TRBV11-2 and TRBJ2-5; no reliable D call. Trimming cost V 1 base and J 1 base, with 10 bases left between them. CDR1 is SGHAT, CDR2 FQNNGV, per germline. There are 15 residues in the CDR3. The CDR3 region is CASSLVDGIQETQYF. Written as DNA, the CDR3 is TGTGCCAGCAGCTTAGTGGACGGAATCCAAGAGACCCAGTACTTC.

The V gene is TRBV5-1, the J gene TRBJ2-5, with 7 nucleotides matching TRBD2. The CDR3 is 15 residues long. The V segment lost 3 bases and the J segment 2 bases; nucleotides outside the gene matches: 7. Germline CDR1 is SGHRS and CDR2 is YFSETQ. CDR3 DNA: TGCGCCAGCAGCTCCGGACTAGGGGATCAAGAGACCCAGTACTTC. Protein product: CASSSGLGDQETQYF.

This clonotype was counted many times. The rearrangement uses TRBV7-2 and TRBJ2-5; TRBD2 matches 7 bases. Germline V lookup: CDR1 SGHTA, CDR2 FQGNSA. With V trimmed by 6 bases and J by 5 bases, 6 bases remained unmatched. The CDR3 spans 13 residues. The CDR3 nucleotides are TGTGCCAGCAGTCTATTGGGGGGGGAGACCCAGTACTTC. Protein product: CASSLLGGETQYF. The complete variable domain, with remaining parts taken from reference TRBV7-2 and TRBJ2-5, reads GAGVSQSPSNKVTEKGKDVELRCDPISGHTALYWYRQSLGQGLEFLIYFQGNSAPDKSGLPSDRFSAERTGGSVSTLTIQRTQQEDSAVYLCASSLLGGETQYFGPGTRLLVL.

This clonotype was found many times. The chain employs TRBV14 and TRBJ2-5; D tentatively reads TRBD1 or TRBD2 (6 bases each). Germline-derived CDR1 and CDR2 are SGHDN and FVKESK. Deletions cut 0 bases from V and 11 bases from J, with 13 bases between. CDR3 size: 13 residues. The CDR3 sequence: CASSQEVGGSQYF. As DNA, the CDR3 is TGTGCCAGCAGCCAAGAAGTAGGGGGGTCACAGTACTTC.